This T cell receptor (beta chain) was recorded in a study of blood T cell repertoires in COVID-19 (dated by TCRdb to about 2020). Concerning the study at large: Samples from collaborators originated in the United States, Italy and Spain and spanned both the acute and convalescent phases of COVID-19. The material from the prospective study consisted of cDNA or gDNA derived from T cells, B-cell-depleted T cells, or PBMCs. Deeply sampled blood TCRbeta repertoires from subjects exposed to, actively infected with, or recovered from COVID-19 were included in the dataset. The repertoires were released in a freely available public database intended as a resource for research on the immune response to SARS-CoV-2. The samples were drawn from two sources: the first 160 participants of the ongoing ImmuneRACE study, and over 950 subjects contributed by 6 global collaborators. Sample metadata almost always included a de-identified subject ID, COVID-19 status, age in years and sex. Where HLA class I and class II types were available, the types were taken from metadata supplied by the sample provider, not from assay-based typing. General study outcomes and caveats: Clinical and demographic metadata were provided uncurated, with the amount varying by source and participant.

A note on this clone: Its antigen specificity is not known. Base qualities were left out, and no much larger clone turns up one base away.

V loses 1 base, J loses 6 bases, and the germline ends lie 13 bases apart. CDR1 and CDR2 are read off the germline V gene as SGHNT and YENEEA. The CDR3 runs 15 residues from the cysteine to the phenylalanine. The only DNA kept is the CDR3, 45 bases in frame from the first base. Each collaborating institution followed its own protocols to collect whole blood in K2EDTA tubes. For TCRbeta analysis, collaborators shipped samples as frozen whole blood, isolated PBMCs, or DNA extracted from either of those sample types. The immunoSEQ Assay, a bias-controlled multiplex PCR, was used to amplify TCRbeta CDR3 regions from genomic DNA. The original methods were these. The number of nucleated cells in each sample was estimated by amplification of reference gene primers within the assay. To quantify the absolute abundance of each unique TCRbeta CDR3 rearrangement, sequence reads were collapsed and filtered. For each sample, productive Simpson clonality was calculated by taking the square root of Simpson's diversity index across productive rearrangements. Here the immuneACCESS table is served through TCRdb, limited to in-frame sequences with V and J called. Missing clones are a known gap in these copies; in checked studies unresolved V genes cover under half, and the rest lacks a known reason. V and J calls and clone size come straight from that table; D and trimming were deduced from the DNA. The sample table shows 75,000 or so clones, and around 84% are seen once. Around a third of the sample lies in the top ten.

The sequenced sample was peripheral blood. The rearrangement joined TRBV11-3 to TRBJ2-1; the D gene is possibly TRBD2, with 6 bases matching. This sequence originates from a woman in her seventies with acute or convalescent COVID-19. The DNA sequence is TGTGCCAGCAGCTTAGGGGGGACTGGCACCAATGAGCAGTTCTTC. It translates as CASSLGGTGTNEQFF.